The 9 T cell receptor beta chains below come from one sample, sequenced in a study of CD8 T cells in Susac syndrome. Random hexamers served to reverse transcribe about 0.45 to 1 ug RNA. A single record per CDR3 protein comes from TCRdb applying MiXCR to the immunoSEQ multiplex PCR reads. This table holds around 190,000 distinct CDR3 sequences, about 95% found once. Sequencing used CD8+ T cells from PBMCs. These receptors were obtained from a human donor with multiple sclerosis.

This chain uses TRBV2 with TRBJ1-1; tentative D call: TRBD1 (6 bases). CDR3 length: 12 amino acids. CDR1 SNHLY and CDR2 FYNNEI come from the germline V gene. Trimming took 11 bases from V and 8 from J, leaving 18 bases between them. The CDR3 bases are TGTGCCTCTATCCACAGGGCGAGGGAAGCTTTCTTT. Its protein is CASIHRAREAFF.

The gene calls are TRBV9 and TRBJ2-7; D gene uncertain. CDR3 length: 12 residues. V lost 3 bases and J lost 7, with 11 bases in between. Germline CDR1 and CDR2: SGDLS and YYNGEE. The CDR3 coding sequence is TGTGCCAGCAGCGGTTTGTCCAGGGAGCAGTACTTC. It codes for CASSGLSREQYF.

This chain joins TRBV11-2 and TRBJ2-6; D remains ambiguous. Germline V gene sequence: CDR1 SGHAT, CDR2 FQNNGV. V was trimmed by 0 bases and J by 0 bases, leaving 9 bases between them. This CDR3 spans 17 amino acids. The CDR3 protein is CASSLEVSLSGANVLTF. The CDR3 DNA follows: TGTGCCAGCAGCTTAGAAGTGAGCCTCTCTGGGGCCAACGTCCTGACTTTC.

The chain uses TRBV7-3 and TRBJ2-2; 8 nucleotides agree with TRBD1. V shed 5 bases, J shed 1 base, and the junction held 12 bases outside the gene matches. Germline V CDR1 and CDR2: SGHTA, FQGTGA. The CDR3 has 18 residues. In DNA form, the CDR3 reads TGTGCCAGCAGCCCTGACAGGGGAGAAGTGGGGAACACCGGGGAGCTGTTTTTT. It encodes CASSPDRGEVGNTGELFF.

This chain connects TRBV27 to TRBJ1-2; possible D gene TRBD1, 5 bases. V dropped 7 bases and J dropped 4 bases, with 16 bases sitting between them. CDR3 length equals 14 residues. The germline V gene encodes CDR1 MNHEY and CDR2 SMNVEV (reference sequence). CDR3 sequence: CASKLAGNLYGYTF. CDR3 sequence (DNA): TGTGCCAGCAAGCTAGCAGGGAACCTCTATGGCTACACCTTC.

The chain has TRBV20-1 and TRBJ2-7; tentatively, D is TRBD1 or TRBD2 (5 bases each). The CDR3 runs 15 residues. Looked up from germline, CDR1 is DFQATT and CDR2 is SNEGSKA (reference sequence). V was trimmed by 1 base and J by 3 bases, leaving 16 bases between them. CDR3 sequence reads: CSARGGPTGYYEQYF. The CDR3 DNA reads TGCAGTGCTAGAGGGGGACCGACGGGATACTACGAGCAGTACTTC.

The chain couples TRBV28 to TRBJ2-1; the D call may be TRBD1 or TRBD2 (5 bases each). There are 11 residues in the CDR3. The V gene lost 4 bases and the J gene lost 9 bases, with 7 bases spanning the gap. Germline CDR1 reads MDHEN; CDR2 reads SYDVKM. CDR3: CASSWGSEQFF. The CDR3 DNA reads TGTGCCAGCAGTTGGGGGAGTGAGCAGTTCTTC. Supplemented by reference TRBV28 and TRBJ2-1, the full variable domain reads DVKVTQSSRYLVKRTGEKVFLECVQDMDHENMFWYRQDPGLGLRLIYFSYDVKMKEKGDIPEGYSVSREKKERFSLILESASTNQTSMYLCASSWGSEQFFGPGTRLTVL.

CDR3 in amino acids: CASSPSTLYEQYF. CDR3 in DNA: TGTGCCAGCAGCCCCTCGACACTTTACGAGCAGTACTTC. This chain connects TRBV28 to TRBJ2-7; unclear D gene. This CDR3 has 13 amino acids. Germline V gene lookup returns CDR1 MDHEN and CDR2 SYDVKM. V was pared by 6 bases and J by 4 bases, with 13 bases between. Full variable domain (rest looked up from reference TRBV28 and TRBJ2-7): DVKVTQSSRYLVKRTGEKVFLECVQDMDHENMFWYRQDPGLGLRLIYFSYDVKMKEKGDIPEGYSVSREKKERFSLILESASTNQTSMYLCASSPSTLYEQYFGPGTRLTVT.

J is TRBJ2-5 and V is TRBV27; D gene ambiguous. This CDR3 region has 15 residues. Per the germline V gene, CDR1 is MNHEY and CDR2 is SMNVEV (reference sequence). V dropped 3 bases and J dropped 1 base, with 12 bases sitting between them. CDR3 region: CASSFGDRTQETQYF. DNA for the CDR3: TGTGCCAGCAGTTTTGGGGATAGAACCCAAGAGACCCAGTACTTC.